This is a list of T cell receptor beta chains from one sample in a study of CD8 T cells in ankylosing spondylitis. TCRdb analysed the 5' RACE reads with MiXCR anew, one entry per CDR3 protein. The table shows some 140,000 distinct CDR3 sequences, with 7% to 10% occurring only once. Sequencing was performed on synovial fluid, either unsorted or a sorted T cell fraction (not recorded which). The receptors were sampled from a male donor with ankylosing spondylitis. Each CDR3 is given with its conserved first and last residue. The order of the fields is J gene, V gene, CDR3 protein.

TRBJ2-7,TRBV3-1,CASSRQGTHEQYF
TRBJ2-1,TRBV27,CASSLSTGGGSNEQFF
TRBJ1-5,TRBV27,CASSFPVRNQPQHF
TRBJ1-5,TRBV5-6,CASSLEAAYQPQHF
TRBJ1-2,TRBV12-3/TRBV12-4,CATSPGAGGYTF
TRBJ1-1,TRBV28,CASSLSWPNTEAFF
TRBJ2-4,TRBV20-1,CSARVPDAKNIQYF
TRBJ2-2,TRBV30,CAWRMAGGYTGELFF
TRBJ2-2,TRBV7-3,CASSLNRANTGELFF
TRBJ1-2,TRBV9,CASSARAGRYTF
TRBJ2-2,TRBV6-1,CASSRLGGPGELFF
TRBJ2-1,TRBV10-1,CASSKGDSYNEQFF
TRBJ1-5,TRBV28,CASSSPTGGNQPQHF
TRBJ2-3,TRBV29-1,CSVVRDRRTQYF
TRBJ2-3,TRBV4-2,CASSYGTQPGGTDTQYF
TRBJ1-3,TRBV19,CATVYGRSGNTIYF
TRBJ1-2,TRBV5-1,CASSLDAGSRGYTF
TRBJ2-3,TRBV4-3,CASSQDRRGSTDTQYF
TRBJ2-7,TRBV6-5,CASSYSTGGAPYEQYF
TRBJ1-2,TRBV6-5,CASRPGQGSYTF
TRBJ1-2,TRBV5-4,CASSLGHGYTF
TRBJ1-2,TRBV12-3/TRBV12-4,CASSRRDPITNYGYTF
TRBJ2-1,TRBV28,CASSFGTVQFF
TRBJ1-1,TRBV4-2,CASRATGRGIEAFF
TRBJ1-5,TRBV20-1,CSAQYSNQPQHF
TRBJ2-2,TRBV12-3/TRBV12-4,CASSLYGDTGELFF
TRBJ1-4,TRBV7-9,CASSLERTGTNEKLFF
TRBJ2-3,TRBV4-2,CASSQGKSSATTTQYF
TRBJ2-2,TRBV29-1,CSVQNGGVWGELFF
TRBJ2-1,TRBV12-3/TRBV12-4,CASSYGQGGDNEQFF
TRBJ2-5,TRBV18,CASSPSGLAGAIQETQYF
TRBJ2-5,TRBV5-1,CASSSGTMETQYF
TRBJ2-5,TRBV3-1,CASSPTVGGETQYF
TRBJ2-5,TRBV3-1,CASSRGLEQETQYF
TRBJ2-1,TRBV29-1,CSVPAVAGYNEQFF
TRBJ1-2,TRBV29-1,CSVEGRAGTGPTF
TRBJ2-1,TRBV20-1,CSARTLYSYNEQFF
TRBJ2-5,TRBV7-2,CASSLDLETQYF
TRBJ1-5,TRBV12-3/TRBV12-4,CAPDRMTQDYHF
TRBJ1-2,TRBV4-2,CASSQERDTYGYTF
TRBJ1-1,TRBV5-1,CASSLDQVKAFF
TRBJ2-1,TRBV7-2,CASSPREGQDNEQFF
TRBJ2-5,TRBV20-1,CSASGLAGVQETQYF
TRBJ2-5,TRBV20-1,CSASTSGGVETQYF
TRBJ2-4,TRBV12-3/TRBV12-4,CASTFGTGRGPGIQYF
TRBJ1-1,TRBV9,CASSVDRDRVGAFF
TRBJ2-1,TRBV4-1,CASSQGGIGSSYNEQFF
TRBJ1-3,TRBV4-2,CASSQEGGGGNTIYF
TRBJ1-1,TRBV6-2/TRBV6-3,CASTSSRGEAFF